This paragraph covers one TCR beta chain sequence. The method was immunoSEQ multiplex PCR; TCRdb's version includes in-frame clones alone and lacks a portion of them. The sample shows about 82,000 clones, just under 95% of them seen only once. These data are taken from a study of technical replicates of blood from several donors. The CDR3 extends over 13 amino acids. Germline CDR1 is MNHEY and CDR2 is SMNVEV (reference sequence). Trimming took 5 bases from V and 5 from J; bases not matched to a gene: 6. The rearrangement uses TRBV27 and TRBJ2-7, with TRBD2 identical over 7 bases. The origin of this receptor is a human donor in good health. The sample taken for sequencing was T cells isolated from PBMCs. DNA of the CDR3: TGTGCCAGCAGTCGGACTAGTTGGGACGAGCAGTACTTC. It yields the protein CASSRTSWDEQYF.